This is a list of T cell receptor beta chains from one sample in a study of OX40 agonist ivuxolimab in advanced cancers. The protocol was immunoSEQ multiplex PCR, while the TCRdb copy is restricted to in-frame clones and leaves out a portion. Among about 50,000 clones, about four fifths were seen once, and the ten largest hold about 2.9%. The sequences come from CD4+ or CD8+ T cells sorted from blood, collected in a trial of the OX40 agonist ivuxolimab. The receptors stem from an adult with an advanced solid tumor such as melanoma, head and neck, liver or kidney cancer. The CDR3 runs from the conserved cysteine through the conserved F or W. The order of the fields is CDR3 DNA, CDR3 protein, D gene, V gene, J gene, clone size. The D gene is left open where the match is weak. Clone sizes are given selectively: once, few, many, or a class where the clone is expanded.

CDR3nt: TGCGCCAGCAGCTTAACAGGGGGGCCAGATACGCAGTATTTT
CDR3aa: CASSLTGGPDTQYF
d_gene: TRBD1
v_gene: TRBV5-1
j_gene: TRBJ2-3
abundance: NA

CDR3nt: TGTGCCACCAGCCGGGACAGGGCTAACTATGGCTACACCTTC
CDR3aa: CATSRDRANYGYTF
d_gene: TRBD1
v_gene: TRBV15
j_gene: TRBJ1-2
abundance: NA

CDR3nt: TGCGCCAGCAGCCAAGGACTAGCGGGCCACAGCTCCTACAATGAGCAGTTCTTC
CDR3aa: CASSQGLAGHSSYNEQFF
d_gene: TRBD2
v_gene: TRBV5-1
j_gene: TRBJ2-1
abundance: NA

CDR3nt: TGTGCCAGCAGCTCGAAGACAGGGAGTAACACCGGGGAGCTGTTTTTT
CDR3aa: CASSSKTGSNTGELFF
d_gene: TRBD1
v_gene: TRBV11-3
j_gene: TRBJ2-2
abundance: NA

CDR3nt: TGCGCCAGCAGTGAAACAGGGAGGCGGGGTTTTGAAAAACTGTTTTTT
CDR3aa: CASSETGRRGFEKLFF
d_gene: NA
v_gene: TRBV4-1
j_gene: TRBJ1-4
abundance: NA

CDR3nt: TGCGCCAGCAGCCAAATAGAGGCCCCAGATACGCAGTATTTT
CDR3aa: CASSQIEAPDTQYF
d_gene: NA
v_gene: TRBV5-1
j_gene: TRBJ2-3
abundance: once

CDR3nt: TGTGCCAGCAGCCCAGTCGTAGGGACGGATGGCTACACCTTC
CDR3aa: CASSPVVGTDGYTF
d_gene: NA
v_gene: TRBV11-2
j_gene: TRBJ1-2
abundance: NA

CDR3nt: TGTGCCATCAGTGATAGGGCTTCTGGGACCGGGGAGCTGTTTTTT
CDR3aa: CAISDRASGTGELFF
d_gene: NA
v_gene: TRBV10-3
j_gene: TRBJ2-2
abundance: NA

CDR3nt: TGTGCCAGCAGCTACCGCGGGGGACAAGAGACCCAGTACTTC
CDR3aa: CASSYRGGQETQYF
d_gene: TRBD2
v_gene: TRBV5-4
j_gene: TRBJ2-5
abundance: NA

CDR3nt: TGCAGCGTTGTCCGAGAATACAATGAGCAGTTCTTC
CDR3aa: CSVVREYNEQFF
d_gene: NA
v_gene: TRBV29-1
j_gene: TRBJ2-1
abundance: NA

CDR3nt: TGTGCCAGCAGCCCGAGGGCGGGGGACACCCTATGGCCACCCACCGGGGAGCTGTTTTTT
CDR3aa: CASSPRAGDTLWPPTGELFF
d_gene: NA
v_gene: TRBV9
j_gene: TRBJ2-2
abundance: NA

CDR3nt: TGCAGTGCCCGAACAGGGTACGAGCAGTACTTC
CDR3aa: CSARTGYEQYF
d_gene: NA
v_gene: TRBV20-1
j_gene: TRBJ2-7
abundance: once

CDR3nt: TGCGCCAGCAGCTACGGGACTAGCGGGGGATTCACAGATACGCAGTATTTT
CDR3aa: CASSYGTSGGFTDTQYF
d_gene: TRBD2
v_gene: TRBV5-1
j_gene: TRBJ2-3
abundance: NA

CDR3nt: TGTGCCAGCAGCTTGGCTGGGGGAATGGCAGAGACCCAGTACTTC
CDR3aa: CASSLAGGMAETQYF
d_gene: NA
v_gene: TRBV5-6
j_gene: TRBJ2-5
abundance: NA

CDR3nt: TGTGCCAGCAGCGCCTGGACTAGCGGGGGCACAGATACGCAGTATTTT
CDR3aa: CASSAWTSGGTDTQYF
d_gene: TRBD2
v_gene: TRBV9
j_gene: TRBJ2-3
abundance: NA

CDR3nt: TGTGCCACCAGCGTGGGACAGGGAAATTCACCCCTCCACTTT
CDR3aa: CATSVGQGNSPLHF
d_gene: TRBD1
v_gene: TRBV15
j_gene: TRBJ1-6
abundance: NA

CDR3nt: TGTTCCCTCGGGAGGGGGCGCGAAGATGGCTACACCTTC
CDR3aa: CSLGRGREDGYTF
d_gene: TRBD1
v_gene: TRBV6-5
j_gene: TRBJ1-2
abundance: NA

CDR3nt: TGTGCCAGCAGTTACAAGACAGGGGATGGCTACACCTTC
CDR3aa: CASSYKTGDGYTF
d_gene: TRBD1
v_gene: TRBV6-5
j_gene: TRBJ1-2
abundance: NA

CDR3nt: TGTGCCAGCAGCTTAATGGGCGGCAGGGCGGGAGATACGCAGTATTTT
CDR3aa: CASSLMGGRAGDTQYF
d_gene: NA
v_gene: TRBV11-2
j_gene: TRBJ2-3
abundance: NA

CDR3nt: TGTGCCAGTGACAGACTCACCGGGGAGCTGTTTTTT
CDR3aa: CASDRLTGELFF
d_gene: NA
v_gene: TRBV19
j_gene: TRBJ2-2
abundance: few

CDR3nt: TGTGCCAGCTTGGTAGATATAGATACGCAGTATTTT
CDR3aa: CASLVDIDTQYF
d_gene: NA
v_gene: TRBV13
j_gene: TRBJ2-3
abundance: NA

CDR3nt: TGTGCCAGCAGCTTGGCCGGGACAGGCAGGGGGTTGAACACTGAAGCTTTCTTT
CDR3aa: CASSLAGTGRGLNTEAFF
d_gene: TRBD1
v_gene: TRBV5-6
j_gene: TRBJ1-1
abundance: NA

CDR3nt: TGCGCCAGCAGTGACCTTGGCGGGGGGGCACAAAGTACGCAGTATTTT
CDR3aa: CASSDLGGGAQSTQYF
d_gene: TRBD2
v_gene: TRBV5-1
j_gene: TRBJ2-3
abundance: NA

CDR3nt: TGTGCCAGCAGCCCAAGGGGGGTGGGGTACAATGAGCAGTTCTTC
CDR3aa: CASSPRGVGYNEQFF
d_gene: NA
v_gene: TRBV7-2
j_gene: TRBJ2-1
abundance: NA

CDR3nt: TGTGCCAGCTCACCGATGACTCGCGAGCAGTACTTC
CDR3aa: CASSPMTREQYF
d_gene: NA
v_gene: TRBV18
j_gene: TRBJ2-7
abundance: NA

CDR3nt: TGTGCCAGCAGTGGGCTGAGGGCCGGCTATGGCTACACCTTC
CDR3aa: CASSGLRAGYGYTF
d_gene: NA
v_gene: TRBV5-6
j_gene: TRBJ1-2
abundance: few

CDR3nt: TGTGCCAGCAGCTTAGTACCCCCCGGAGGGTTGGCAGATACGCAGTATTTT
CDR3aa: CASSLVPPGGLADTQYF
d_gene: NA
v_gene: TRBV7-2
j_gene: TRBJ2-3
abundance: NA

CDR3nt: TGTGCCAGCAGCTTAAGGACCTATGGCTACACCTTC
CDR3aa: CASSLRTYGYTF
d_gene: NA
v_gene: TRBV11-2
j_gene: TRBJ1-2
abundance: NA

CDR3nt: TGTGCCAGCAGTTTTTATAGGGGCTCCGAGCCCCAGCATTTT
CDR3aa: CASSFYRGSEPQHF
d_gene: NA
v_gene: TRBV28
j_gene: TRBJ1-5
abundance: NA

CDR3nt: TGCGCCAGCAGCCCGGGTAGACAGAACTATGGCTACACCTTC
CDR3aa: CASSPGRQNYGYTF
d_gene: NA
v_gene: TRBV5-1
j_gene: TRBJ1-2
abundance: NA

CDR3nt: TGTGCCAGCACGGGGGCGTGGAACACCGGGGAGCTGTTTTTT
CDR3aa: CASTGAWNTGELFF
d_gene: NA
v_gene: TRBV6-6
j_gene: TRBJ2-2
abundance: NA

CDR3nt: TGTGCCAGCAGCTTTTTTTCGACAGGGAGAGGCGGGGAGCTGTTTTTT
CDR3aa: CASSFFSTGRGGELFF
d_gene: TRBD1
v_gene: TRBV11-2
j_gene: TRBJ2-2
abundance: NA

CDR3nt: TGTGCCATCAGTGAGCGGGGGGTAGCGCAGTATTTT
CDR3aa: CAISERGVAQYF
d_gene: TRBD2
v_gene: TRBV10-3
j_gene: TRBJ2-3
abundance: NA

CDR3nt: TGCAGCGCCCTCAGGGAGTCAGATACGCAGTATTTT
CDR3aa: CSALRESDTQYF
d_gene: NA
v_gene: TRBV29-1
j_gene: TRBJ2-3
abundance: NA

CDR3nt: TGTGCCAGTAGTATAGCGTATCAGGTCGAGCAGTACTTC
CDR3aa: CASSIAYQVEQYF
d_gene: NA
v_gene: TRBV19
j_gene: TRBJ2-7
abundance: NA

CDR3nt: TGTGCCAGCAGGTGGAACAGCTACAATGAGCAGTTCTTC
CDR3aa: CASRWNSYNEQFF
d_gene: NA
v_gene: TRBV6-6
j_gene: TRBJ2-1
abundance: NA

CDR3nt: TGCGCCAGCAGCCTAGGCCTGACCTACGAGCAGTACTTC
CDR3aa: CASSLGLTYEQYF
d_gene: NA
v_gene: TRBV4-3
j_gene: TRBJ2-7
abundance: NA

CDR3nt: TGCAGTGCCCGCTCCCCGGGCTACACCTTC
CDR3aa: CSARSPGYTF
d_gene: NA
v_gene: TRBV20-1
j_gene: TRBJ1-2
abundance: NA

CDR3nt: TGTGCCAGCAGTTTAGGGGTGGGCCTCGGCTATGGCTACACCTTC
CDR3aa: CASSLGVGLGYGYTF
d_gene: NA
v_gene: TRBV27
j_gene: TRBJ1-2
abundance: few

CDR3nt: TGTGCCAGCAGTGACTCGAAGAGGGCCGATCAGCCCCAGCATTTT
CDR3aa: CASSDSKRADQPQHF
d_gene: NA
v_gene: TRBV6-4
j_gene: TRBJ1-5
abundance: once

CDR3nt: TGTGCTAGTGGCCGGACAGGAAATACCTACGAGCAGTACTTC
CDR3aa: CASGRTGNTYEQYF
d_gene: TRBD1
v_gene: TRBV12-5
j_gene: TRBJ2-7
abundance: few

CDR3nt: TGTGCCACCACAGGGGGCATGGGTACAGATACGCAGTATTTT
CDR3aa: CATTGGMGTDTQYF
d_gene: TRBD1
v_gene: TRBV19
j_gene: TRBJ2-3
abundance: NA

CDR3nt: TGTGCCAGCAGTGGCGGGACAGCGTCCTACGAGCAGTACTTC
CDR3aa: CASSGGTASYEQYF
d_gene: NA
v_gene: TRBV6-1
j_gene: TRBJ2-7
abundance: NA

CDR3nt: TGTGCCAGCAGCGGACAGGGTCGCGAGCAGTACTTC
CDR3aa: CASSGQGREQYF
d_gene: TRBD1
v_gene: TRBV6-1
j_gene: TRBJ2-7
abundance: once